This T cell receptor beta chain is drawn from a study of T-cell reconstitution after alpha-beta-depleted transplantation in children. Looked up from germline, CDR1 is MGHDK and CDR2 is SYGVNS. V shed 4 bases and J shed 8 bases, with 14 bases lying between them. This CDR3 has 14 amino acids. Unique molecular identifiers featured in how the TCRbeta library was prepared. TCRdb ran MiXCR on the PCR reads and lists one entry per CDR3 protein. Of around 530,000 distinct CDR3 sequences listed, 32% are singletons. This TCR derives from a human donor who donated a stem cell graft to a child with aplastic anemia. This chain links TRBV25-1 with TRBJ1-4, with D tentatively TRBD1 (5 bases). Sequencing used PBMCs from the stem cell graft donor, obtained from the stem cell graft. The CDR3 reads CASSVGGFWEKLFF. The CDR3 DNA follows: TGTGCCAGCAGTGTGGGGGGATTTTGGGAAAAACTGTTTTTT.